This section outlines one T cell receptor beta chain sequence together with its context. Its specificity is unknown. The data are from a study of PD-1 blockade in classical Hodgkin lymphoma. Overall study findings and caveats: Among the patients, those starting nivolumab under 1 year after ASCT were excluded. Whoever responded completely had baseline diversity much like that seen in newly diagnosed patients. Newly diagnosed patients were reported to start with lower TCR diversity than healthy donors. Repertoire differences lack defined causes, possibly disease activity or prior therapy.

Repertoires were generated with immunoSEQ multiplex PCR, while TCRdb's copy carries only in-frame clones and drops some. The sample lists about 40,000 clones, over 80% occurring once. Each of the patients experienced relapse following autologous stem cell transplantation, and their brentuximab vedotin exposure differed. In germline, CDR1 is MNHEY, CDR2 SMNVEV (reference sequence). The CDR3 extends over 16 amino acids. V lost 1 base and J lost 2; bases outside the gene matches: 5. The TCR comes from a human donor with classical Hodgkin lymphoma. The chain couples TRBV27 to TRBJ2-1, with TRBD2 matching over 7 bases. The specimen was peripheral blood mononuclear cells (PBMCs), collected at baseline. The CDR3 reads CASSLWSAGAYNEQFF. The CDR3 nucleotides read TGTGCCAGCAGTTTATGGTCGGCGGGAGCCTACAATGAGCAGTTCTTC.